These T cell receptor beta chains were read from a single sample in a study of vaccination effects on CD4 cells after COVID-19. Sequencing used immunoSEQ multiplex PCR; TCRdb keeps in-frame clones, though not all of them. Here the sample spans 26,000 or so clones, around 75% being singletons. These receptors are not linked to any known antigen. The input for sequencing was CD4+ T cells from PBMCs cultured with HCoV-NL63 spike peptides, taken before COVID-19 vaccination. These receptors all stem from a human donor who received a COVID-19 vaccine. The CDR3 runs from the conserved cysteine through the conserved F or W. The D gene is left open where the match is weak. Clone size is not always given. Where it is, it says once, few, many or a class for expanded clones.

j_call d_call v_call clone_size cdr3_aa cdr3_nt
TRBJ2-1 - TRBV2 - CASRSLNSYNEQFF TGTGCCAGCAGGAGCCTAAACTCCTACAATGAGCAGTTCTTC
TRBJ1-2 - TRBV28 many CASSPFAFGYTF TGTGCCAGCAGCCCCTTTGCCTTTGGCTACACCTTC
TRBJ1-1 - TRBV20-1 - CSASGALRTEAFF TGCAGTGCTAGTGGTGCCTTGAGGACTGAAGCTTTCTTT
TRBJ2-2 - TRBV30 - CAWSVTGELFF TGTGCCTGGAGTGTAACCGGGGAGCTGTTTTTT
TRBJ2-2 - TRBV5-1 - CASSLGQHARAGELFF TGCGCCAGCAGCTTGGGGCAACACGCTAGGGCCGGGGAGCTGTTTTTT
TRBJ2-3 - TRBV9 - CASSPKGFSDTQYF TGTGCCAGCAGCCCCAAAGGATTTTCAGATACGCAGTATTTT
TRBJ2-7 - TRBV7-6 few CASSLERGFSYEQYF TGTGCCAGCAGCTTAGAGAGAGGCTTTTCCTACGAGCAGTACTTC
TRBJ2-1 - TRBV9 few CASSLSGGPNNEQFF TGTGCCAGCAGCCTGTCTGGGGGGCCCAACAATGAGCAGTTCTTC
TRBJ1-2 - TRBV9 - CASSVDPGRGNGYTF TGTGCCAGCAGCGTCGACCCGGGACGTGGCAATGGCTACACCTTC
TRBJ2-4 TRBD1 TRBV7-2 - CASSLGGDRAQNIQYF TGTGCCAGCAGCCTGGGGGGGGACAGGGCTCAAAACATTCAGTACTTC
TRBJ2-5 - TRBV20-1 few CSARWGETQYF TGCAGTGCTAGATGGGGGGAGACCCAGTACTTC
TRBJ2-3 - TRBV9 - CASSVVVDTQYF TGTGCCAGCAGCGTAGTGGTAGATACGCAGTATTTT
TRBJ2-3 TRBD2 TRBV7-2 - CASAPTSGGTDTQYF TGTGCCAGCGCGCCGACTAGCGGGGGCACAGATACGCAGTATTTT
TRBJ2-1 - TRBV3-1/TRBV3-2 - CASRRASANEQFF TGTGCCAGCAGGCGGGCTAGCGCCAATGAGCAGTTCTTC
TRBJ2-1 - TRBV18 - CASSQILGEGYNEQFF TGTGCCAGCTCACAGATACTAGGAGAAGGCTACAATGAGCAGTTCTTC
TRBJ2-7 - TRBV28 - CASGRRGPEQYF TGTGCCAGCGGCCGGCGCGGCCCCGAGCAGTACTTC